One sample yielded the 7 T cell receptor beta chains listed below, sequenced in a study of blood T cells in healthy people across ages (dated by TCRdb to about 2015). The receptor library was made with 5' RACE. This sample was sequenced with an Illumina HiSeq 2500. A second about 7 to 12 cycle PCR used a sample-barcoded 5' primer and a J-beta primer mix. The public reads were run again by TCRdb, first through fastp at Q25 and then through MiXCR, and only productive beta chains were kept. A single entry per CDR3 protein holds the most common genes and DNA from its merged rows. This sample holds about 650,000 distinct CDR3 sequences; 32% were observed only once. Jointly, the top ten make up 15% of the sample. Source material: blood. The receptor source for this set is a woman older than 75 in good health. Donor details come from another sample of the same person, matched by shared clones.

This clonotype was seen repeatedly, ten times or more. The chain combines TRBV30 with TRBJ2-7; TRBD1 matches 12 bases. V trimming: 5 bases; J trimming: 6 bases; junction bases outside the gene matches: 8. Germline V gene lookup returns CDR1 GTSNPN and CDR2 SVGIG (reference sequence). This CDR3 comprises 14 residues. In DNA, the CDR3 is TGTGCCTGGGATCCGGGACAGGGGGCTTCCGAGCAGTACTTC. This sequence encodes CAWDPGQGASEQYF.

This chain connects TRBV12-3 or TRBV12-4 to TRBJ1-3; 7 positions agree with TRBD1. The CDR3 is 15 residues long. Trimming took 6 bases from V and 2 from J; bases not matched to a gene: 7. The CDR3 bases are TGTGCCAGCAGGGAACAGGGGCGCACTGGAAACACCATATATTTT. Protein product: CASREQGRTGNTIYF.

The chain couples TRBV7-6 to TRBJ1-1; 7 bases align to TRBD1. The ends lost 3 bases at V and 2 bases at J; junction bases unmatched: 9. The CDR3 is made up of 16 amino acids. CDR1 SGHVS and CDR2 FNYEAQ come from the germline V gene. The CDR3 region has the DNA TGTGCCAGCAGCTTGGACGCCGGGACAGCCAACACTGAAGCTTTCTTT. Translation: CASSLDAGTANTEAFF.

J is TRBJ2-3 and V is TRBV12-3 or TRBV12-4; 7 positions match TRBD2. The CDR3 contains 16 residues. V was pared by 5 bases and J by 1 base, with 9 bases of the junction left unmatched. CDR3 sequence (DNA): TGTGCCAGCAGTCAACGTGGGGGGGGAGGCACAGATACGCAGTATTTT. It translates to CASSQRGGGGTDTQYF.

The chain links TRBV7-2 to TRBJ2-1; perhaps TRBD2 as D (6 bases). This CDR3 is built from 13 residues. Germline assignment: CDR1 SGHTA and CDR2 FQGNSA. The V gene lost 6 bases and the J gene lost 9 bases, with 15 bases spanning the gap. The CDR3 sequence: CASRERLVSEQFF. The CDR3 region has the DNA TGTGCCAGCAGAGAGAGACTAGTCTCTGAGCAGTTCTTC.

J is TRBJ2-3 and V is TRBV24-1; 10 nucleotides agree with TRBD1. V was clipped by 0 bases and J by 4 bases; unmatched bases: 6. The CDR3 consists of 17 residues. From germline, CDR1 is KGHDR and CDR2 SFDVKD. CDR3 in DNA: TGTGCCACCAGTGATTTGCCGGGACAGGGGAACTCAGATACGCAGTATTTT. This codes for CATSDLPGQGNSDTQYF.

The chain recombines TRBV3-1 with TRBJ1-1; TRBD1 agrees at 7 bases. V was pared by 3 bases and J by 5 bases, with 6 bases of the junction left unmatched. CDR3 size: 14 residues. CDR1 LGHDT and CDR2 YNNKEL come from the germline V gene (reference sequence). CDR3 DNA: TGTGCCAGCAGCCAGGGACAGAGAAGGACTGAAGCTTTCTTT. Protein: CASSQGQRRTEAFF.